This passage covers 22 T cell receptor beta chains from one sample sequenced in a study of regulatory T cells in long-lasting Graves disease. Indicated time point: persistent/refractory GD, antithyroid drugs over 5 years with positive TRAb. Isolated PBMC RNA provided the starting material for the TCR library. CDR3-region Arm-PCR and iRepertoire HTBI primers produced the TCR beta libraries. TCRdb fed the multiplex PCR reads into MiXCR, producing one record per CDR3 protein. This table has a few hundred thousand distinct CDR3 sequences, about 22% appearing once. The sequencing here drew on peripheral blood mononuclear cells (PBMCs), taken when the disease was refractory, from a patient treated with antithyroid drugs. The source is a female donor with Graves disease.

CDR3 nucleotide sequence: TGTGCCAGCAGTGAAGGGACGCCACCTCAGCCCCAGCATTTT. It codes for CASSEGTPPQPQHF. V is TRBV6-2 or TRBV6-3 and J is TRBJ1-5, with D perhaps matching TRBD1 (5 bases). Germline-derived CDR1 and CDR2 are MNHEY and SVGEGT. CDR3 length: 14 residues. Between the trimmed V and J ends, which lost 5 bases and 6 bases, there was a span of 14 bases.

The chain links TRBV5-5 to TRBJ1-4; the match to TRBD1 covers 8 bases. V shed 0 bases and J 7 bases; nucleotides not matched to a gene: 5. CDR1 and CDR2 (germline): SGHKS, YYEKEE (reference sequence). CDR3 size: 15 residues. In DNA form, the CDR3 reads TGTGCCAGCAGCTTGGTCACAGGGGGTGCTGAAAAACTGTTTTTT. Its translation is CASSLVTGGAEKLFF.

As regards this clonotype: A single base separates this from a much larger clone, so it may be a read error. The chain uses TRBV7-6 and TRBJ2-7; D assignment may be TRBD1 or TRBD2 (5 bases each). Germline-derived CDR1 and CDR2 are SGHVS and FNYEAQ. Trimming stripped 4 bases from V and 6 bases from J, with 16 bases between. The CDR3 sequence is 14 residues long. CDR3 amino acids: CASSSSPGRGEQYF. For the CDR3, the DNA is TGTGCCAGCAGCTCCAGCCCGGGACGGGGCGAGCAGTACTTC.

Many counts were recorded for this clonotype. V usage is TRBV2 and J usage is TRBJ1-1; no firm D call. Germline V gene sequence: CDR1 SNHLY, CDR2 FYNNEI. CDR3 length: 12 amino acids. The germline V and J ends were trimmed by 9 bases and 0 bases, with 8 bases remaining between them. The CDR3 nucleotides are TGTGCCAGTGGAATACTGAACACTGAAGCTTTCTTT. It translates to CASGILNTEAFF.

This clonotype was seen many times. The V gene is TRBV28, the J gene TRBJ2-7, with D hard to call. The germline V and J ends were trimmed by 3 bases and 2 bases, with 14 bases remaining between them. CDR3 length equals 15 residues. Germline V lookup: CDR1 MDHEN, CDR2 SYDVKM. The CDR3 reads CASSLLSRNPYEQYF. CDR3 in DNA: TGTGCCAGCAGTTTGCTTAGCAGGAACCCCTACGAGCAGTACTTC.

This chain links TRBV18 with TRBJ1-1; maybe TRBD1 (5 bases). Trimming pared 5 bases from V and 6 bases from J, leaving 16 bases between. There are 14 residues in the CDR3. The germline V gene encodes CDR1 KGHSH and CDR2 LQKENI. This CDR3 reads CASSSQVNQAEAFF. For the CDR3, the DNA is TGTGCCAGCTCATCACAGGTCAATCAAGCTGAAGCTTTCTTT.

In this sample, this clonotype turned up many times. The chain links TRBV2 to TRBJ1-6, with TRBD1 matching over 8 bases. The ends lost 5 bases at V and 4 bases at J; junction bases unmatched: 10. CDR1 and CDR2 (germline): SNHLY, FYNNEI. This CDR3 has 17 residues. The CDR3: CASSSTGAPLYNSPLHF. As DNA, the CDR3 is TGTGCCAGCAGTTCGACAGGGGCCCCACTTTATAATTCACCCCTCCACTTT.

Note on this clonotype: Because the CDR3 is missing its conserved closing phenylalanine or tryptophan, this is likely a read error. V is TRBV20-1 and J is TRBJ1-3; maybe TRBD1 (6 bases). Germline CDR1 is DFQATT and CDR2 is SNEGSKA (reference sequence). The CDR3 has 14 amino acids. The germline V and J ends were trimmed by 6 bases and 2 bases, with 14 bases remaining between them. The CDR3 nucleotides are TGCAGTGCCCTTCAGGGGACTGCTGGAAACACCATATATTGT. The encoded protein is CSALQGTAGNTIYC.

This sequence joins TRBV6-1 and TRBJ2-2; TRBD2 matches 10 bases. The V segment lost 5 bases and the J segment 12 bases; nucleotides outside the gene matches: 12. The CDR3 has 15 amino acids. CDR1 is MNHNS, CDR2 SASEGT, per germline. CDR3 nucleotides: TGTGCCAGCAGTAGATCGCTAGCGGGAGTTAGAAAGCTGTTTTTT. Translated, it gives CASSRSLAGVRKLFF.

In its sample, this clonotype was seen many times. The J gene is TRBJ1-2, the V gene TRBV28; TRBD1 is a possible D gene (6 bases). The CDR3 length is 15 residues. V was shortened by 2 bases and J by 8 bases, with 18 bases between the two germline ends. The germline gives CDR1 MDHEN, CDR2 SYDVKM. This chain's CDR3 is CASSLGGGLSIGYTF. CDR3 coding DNA: TGTGCCAGCAGTTTAGGAGGGGGTCTATCTATCGGCTACACCTTC.

The chain links TRBV24-1 to TRBJ2-2; D unclear. CDR1 and CDR2 (germline): KGHDR, SFDVKD. The CDR3 is 13 amino acids. V was pared by 5 bases and J by 4 bases, with 7 bases between. The CDR3 nucleotides read TGTGCCACCAGTGGGTACGGCACCGGGGAGCTGTTTTTT. This sequence encodes CATSGYGTGELFF.

This clonotype has ten or more counts. The chain combines TRBV5-1 with TRBJ1-1, with D uncertain. Germline loops: CDR1 SGHRS, CDR2 YFSETQ. Trimming removed 5 bases from V and 7 bases from J, with 15 bases in between. The CDR3 consists of 13 residues. CDR3 sequence: CASRTFEGGEAFF. The CDR3 nucleotides read TGCGCCAGCAGGACATTTGAAGGAGGTGAAGCTTTCTTT. The variable domain in full, with the rest retrieved from reference TRBV5-1 and TRBJ1-1, is KAGVTQTPRYLIKTRGQQVTLSCSPISGHRSVSWYQQTPGQGLQFLFEYFSETQRNKGNFPGRFSGRQFSNSRSEMNVSTLELGDSALYLCASRTFEGGEAFFGQGTRLTVV.

The chain uses TRBV12-3 or TRBV12-4 and TRBJ2-2; 9 bases fit TRBD1. The CDR3 has 14 residues. V gave up 5 bases and J gave up 7 bases; unmatched junction bases: 5. The CDR3 DNA follows: TGTGCCAGCAGTACGGGACAGGGACACGGGGAGCTGTTTTTT. It yields the protein CASSTGQGHGELFF.

Many counts were recorded for this clonotype. The chain uses TRBV12-3 or TRBV12-4 and TRBJ2-5; D is undetermined. The CDR3 has 13 amino acids. Between the trimmed V and J ends, which lost 6 bases and 5 bases, there was a span of 13 bases. The CDR3 DNA sequence: TGTGCCAGCAGCCCGATTGGCCGGGAGACCCAGTACTTC. This sequence encodes CASSPIGRETQYF.

Of note for this clonotype: This may be a read error: a much more frequent sequence differs by one nucleotide. V and J are TRBV6-1 and TRBJ1-1; the D is unclear. CDR1 MNHNS and CDR2 SASEGT come from the germline V gene. The CDR3 contains 14 residues. Between the trimmed V and J ends, which lost 5 bases and 11 bases, there was a span of 21 bases. The CDR3 sequence: CASSPRMATSDAFF. The CDR3 DNA reads TGTGCCAGCAGTCCCCGGATGGCCACGTCGGATGCTTTCTTT.

The V gene is TRBV30, the J gene TRBJ1-4; 11 positions agree with TRBD1. V lost 4 bases, J lost 8 bases, and 3 bases stayed unmatched. The CDR3 length is 13 residues. Germline CDR1 reads GTSNPN; CDR2 reads SVGIG (reference sequence). The CDR3 protein is CAWTGTGGEKLFF. CDR3 nucleotides: TGTGCCTGGACCGGGACAGGGGGGGAAAAACTGTTTTTT.

The V call is TRBV9, the J call TRBJ2-4; a possible D gene is TRBD1 (6 bases). This CDR3 comprises 15 residues. Germline V gives CDR1 SGDLS, CDR2 YYNGEE. Deletions cut 2 bases from V and 0 bases from J, with 9 bases between. The CDR3 sequence: CASSVTGLAKNIQYF. The CDR3 nucleotides read TGTGCCAGCAGCGTGACAGGTTTAGCCAAAAACATTCAGTACTTC.

This clonotype came up a few times. V gene TRBV7-9 combines with J gene TRBJ2-7; D is uncertain. CDR3 length: 13 amino acids. V shed 6 bases and J shed 3 bases, with 12 bases lying between them. Germline lookup yields CDR1 SEHNR and CDR2 FQNEAQ (reference sequence). CDR3 sequence: CASSPGPHYEQYF. The CDR3 region has the DNA TGTGCCAGCAGTCCCGGCCCTCACTACGAGCAGTACTTC. Supplemented by reference TRBV7-9 and TRBJ2-7, the full variable domain reads DTGVSQNPRHKITKRGQNVTFRCDPISEHNRLYWYRQTLGQGPEFLTYFQNEAQLEKSRLLSDRFSAERPKGSFSTLEIQRTEQGDSAMYLCASSPGPHYEQYFGPGTRLTVT.

The J gene is TRBJ1-1, the V gene TRBV30; D gene unclear. The V gene lost 7 bases and the J gene lost 1 base, with 13 bases spanning the gap. The CDR3 has 13 residues. Germline CDR1 GTSNPN, CDR2 SVGIG (reference sequence). This chain's CDR3 is CALWTEENTEAFF. In nucleotides, the CDR3 is TGTGCCTTATGGACCGAGGAGAACACTGAAGCTTTCTTT.

Ten or more counts support this clonotype. The gene calls are TRBV7-2 and TRBJ1-4; 7 bases align to TRBD1. Germline-derived CDR1 and CDR2 are SGHTA and FQGNSA. V trimming: 3 bases; J trimming: 7 bases; junction bases outside the gene matches: 14. This CDR3 has 17 residues. CDR3 protein: CASSFRLGRQGGEKLFF. Written as DNA, the CDR3 is TGTGCCAGCAGCTTTAGATTGGGTCGACAGGGTGGTGAAAAACTGTTTTTT.

This clonotype was detected ten times or more. The V and J genes are TRBV19 and TRBJ1-2; D unresolved. Between the trimmed V and J ends, which lost 4 bases and 2 bases, there was a span of 8 bases. The CDR3 covers 13 residues. Looked up from germline, CDR1 is LNHDA and CDR2 is SQIVND (reference sequence). The CDR3 spells CASSRALNYGYTF. CDR3 in DNA: TGTGCCAGTAGTAGGGCGTTGAACTATGGCTACACCTTC.

In its sample, this clonotype was seen many times. This sequence joins TRBV19 and TRBJ1-1, with TRBD1 matching over 7 bases. The CDR3 consists of 17 residues. CDR1 is LNHDA and CDR2 is SQIVND in the germline V gene (reference sequence). Trimming took 4 bases from V and 6 from J; bases not matched to a gene: 17. The CDR3, as DNA: TGTGCCAGTAGTACCTACCTTTCGGGACAGCGAGCCTCTGAAGCTTTCTTT. Encoded protein: CASSTYLSGQRASEAFF.